A selection of T cell receptor beta chains follows, all from one sample in a study of T cell responses to AZD1222 COVID-19 vaccine. The data were produced by immunoSEQ multiplex PCR, yet TCRdb's version contains in-frame clones alone and is incomplete. The repertoire holds some 130,000 clones, with 88% as singletons. Sequencing used peripheral blood, obtained on day 0 of AZD1222 vaccination. The receptors were gathered from an adult in good health. Each CDR3 is given with its conserved first and last residue. D genes are given only for firm matches. Size tells how often a clone was seen (once, few, many) or the class of an expanded clone, and some rows leave it out.

V: TRBV6-5; size: -; J: TRBJ1-5; D: TRBD1; DNA: TGTGCCAGCAGTTACCGGACAGGGAATCAGCCCCAGCATTTT; CDR3: CASSYRTGNQPQHF
V: TRBV11-2; size: -; J: TRBJ1-5; D: TRBD1; DNA: TGTGCCAGCAGCCCTGACAGGGACCTAAATCAGCCCCAGCATTTT; CDR3: CASSPDRDLNQPQHF
V: TRBV9; size: -; J: TRBJ2-7; D: TRBD2; DNA: TGTGCCAGCAGCGTAACAGGGACTAGCGGGAGTAACGAGCAGTACTTC; CDR3: CASSVTGTSGSNEQYF
V: TRBV3-1/TRBV3-2; size: -; J: TRBJ1-1; D: -; DNA: TGTGCCAGCAGGAATGGACCAGAAGCTTTCTTT; CDR3: CASRNGPEAFF
V: TRBV3-1/TRBV3-2; size: -; J: TRBJ1-5; D: -; DNA: TGTGCCAGCAGCCACAGGCCTAATCAGCCCCAGCATTTT; CDR3: CASSHRPNQPQHF
V: TRBV10-2; size: once; J: TRBJ2-2; D: -; DNA: TGCGCCAGCAGCGAAAAATTCTTTGGGGCCAACACCGGGGAGCTGTTTTTT; CDR3: CASSEKFFGANTGELFF
V: TRBV5-1; size: -; J: TRBJ2-7; D: -; DNA: TGCGCCAGCAGCTTTAACTCCCTTCGCGAGCAGTACTTC; CDR3: CASSFNSLREQYF
V: TRBV9; size: -; J: TRBJ2-2; D: TRBD2; DNA: TGTGCCAGCAGCGCCCTAGCGGGGGGGACCGGGGAGCTGTTTTTT; CDR3: CASSALAGGTGELFF
V: TRBV9; size: few; J: TRBJ2-3; D: TRBD2; DNA: TGTGCCAGCAGCGTAGTCGGGCGGGGGGGCTCGGATACGCAGTATTTT; CDR3: CASSVVGRGGSDTQYF
V: TRBV9; size: -; J: TRBJ1-2; D: -; DNA: TGTGCCAGCAGCCCGAGACAGCGCCCTTACTATGGCTACACCTTC; CDR3: CASSPRQRPYYGYTF
V: TRBV10-3; size: -; J: TRBJ2-2; D: -; DNA: TGTGCCATCAGTGGAGGACCAGGGAACACCGGGGAGCTGTTTTTT; CDR3: CAISGGPGNTGELFF
V: TRBV27; size: -; J: TRBJ1-1; D: -; DNA: TGTGCCAGCAGTTTAGCAGCACTGAACACTGAAGCTTTCTTT; CDR3: CASSLAALNTEAFF
V: TRBV19; size: -; J: TRBJ1-2; D: -; DNA: TGTGCCAGTAGCCTTCAGGGACAATCCTATGGCTACACCTTC; CDR3: CASSLQGQSYGYTF
V: TRBV5-1; size: -; J: TRBJ1-1; D: TRBD1; DNA: TGCGCCAGCAGCGCCGTCCCGGACAGGGTTGGTTCAGCTTTCTTT; CDR3: CASSAVPDRVGSAFF
V: TRBV19; size: -; J: TRBJ1-1; D: TRBD1; DNA: TGTGCCAGTAGTACCGGACAGGAGGCTGAAGCTTTCTTT; CDR3: CASSTGQEAEAFF
V: TRBV11-2; size: -; J: TRBJ2-1; D: TRBD2; DNA: TGTGCCAGCAGCTGGGGACTAGCGCTATCCTACAATGAGCAGTTCTTC; CDR3: CASSWGLALSYNEQFF
V: TRBV4-1; size: -; J: TRBJ1-4; D: TRBD1; DNA: TGCGCCAGCAGCCAAATGGGACAGGGAGTTGAAAAACTGTTTTTT; CDR3: CASSQMGQGVEKLFF
V: TRBV29-1; size: once; J: TRBJ2-3; D: TRBD1; DNA: TGCAGCGTTATGGGGACAGGTAGAACAGATACGCAGTATTTT; CDR3: CSVMGTGRTDTQYF
V: TRBV6-1; size: -; J: TRBJ1-5; D: TRBD1; DNA: TGTGCCAGCAGTGAAGGGACAGGGTGGACCCAGCATTTT; CDR3: CASSEGTGWTQHF
V: TRBV3-1/TRBV3-2; size: -; J: TRBJ2-3; D: -; DNA: TGTGCCAGCAGCCAAGCACTAGTACAGGGAGATACGCAGTATTTT; CDR3: CASSQALVQGDTQYF
V: TRBV7-2; size: -; J: TRBJ1-3; D: -; DNA: TGTGCCAGCAGCTTAGGGACAGCGTTCTCTGGAAACACCATATATTTT; CDR3: CASSLGTAFSGNTIYF
V: TRBV9; size: -; J: TRBJ2-3; D: TRBD2; DNA: TGTGCCAGCAGCGTAGGACTAGCGGGAGGTTCAGATACGCAGTATTTT; CDR3: CASSVGLAGGSDTQYF
V: TRBV11-2; size: -; J: TRBJ2-3; D: -; DNA: TGTGCCAGCAGCTTTCTCGGACATGATTACACAGATACGCAGTATTTT; CDR3: CASSFLGHDYTDTQYF
V: TRBV5-8; size: -; J: TRBJ2-5; D: -; DNA: TGTGCCAGCAGCTTCGAGACCCAGTACTTC; CDR3: CASSFETQYF
V: TRBV10-1; size: -; J: TRBJ1-6; D: -; DNA: TGCGCCAGCAGTGAGTCTTGGGGAGACGATTCACCCCTCCACTTT; CDR3: CASSESWGDDSPLHF
V: TRBV11-3; size: -; J: TRBJ2-2; D: TRBD2; DNA: TGTGCCAGCAGCTTCACCCTATTAGCGGGAGGGCCTAACACCGGGGAGCTGTTTTTT; CDR3: CASSFTLLAGGPNTGELFF
V: TRBV19; size: -; J: TRBJ2-5; D: TRBD2; DNA: TGTGCCAGTACCCCGGGACTAGCGGGCTTGGAGACCCAGTACTTC; CDR3: CASTPGLAGLETQYF
V: TRBV5-4; size: -; J: TRBJ2-7; D: -; DNA: TGTGCCAGCAGCGTGAACAGGGACTACGAGCAGTACTTC; CDR3: CASSVNRDYEQYF
V: TRBV6-6; size: -; J: TRBJ1-4; D: -; DNA: TGTGCCAGCAGTTTAACAGGGTTGGAAGAAAAACTGTTTTTT; CDR3: CASSLTGLEEKLFF
V: TRBV5-1; size: -; J: TRBJ2-7; D: -; DNA: TGCGCCAGTCGAGCGTTAGCGGATAGCTCCTACGAGCAGTACTTC; CDR3: CASRALADSSYEQYF
V: TRBV18; size: -; J: TRBJ1-5; D: TRBD1; DNA: TGTGCCAGCTCACCTGGACAGGGGGATCAGCCCCAGCATTTT; CDR3: CASSPGQGDQPQHF
V: TRBV14; size: -; J: TRBJ1-3; D: -; DNA: TGTGCCAGCAGCCAAGTAAGGCAGGGCTCTGGAAACACCATATATTTT; CDR3: CASSQVRQGSGNTIYF
V: TRBV9; size: few; J: TRBJ2-2; D: -; DNA: TGTGCCAGCCTTCGGGGGTCGGACTACCAAGACGGGGAGCTGTTTTTT; CDR3: CASLRGSDYQDGELFF
V: TRBV6-2/TRBV6-3; size: -; J: TRBJ2-1; D: TRBD2; DNA: TGTGCCAGCAGTTCACACCCGGGCTTGCGGGAGATCAATGAGCAGTTCTTC; CDR3: CASSSHPGLREINEQFF
V: TRBV24-1; size: once; J: TRBJ1-1; D: TRBD1; DNA: TGTGCCACCAGTGACCCCGGGAGGGGGCCCACTGAAGCTTTCTTT; CDR3: CATSDPGRGPTEAFF
V: TRBV27; size: -; J: TRBJ2-1; D: -; DNA: TGTGCCAGCAGCTACCAGGAATTGCGGGAAGATGAGCAGTTCTTC; CDR3: CASSYQELREDEQFF
V: TRBV19; size: -; J: TRBJ2-7; D: -; DNA: TGTGCCAGTAGCGGACGGATGAGAGGATACGAGCAGTACTTC; CDR3: CASSGRMRGYEQYF
V: TRBV7-9; size: -; J: TRBJ1-2; D: -; DNA: TGTGCCAGCAGCTTACAGGATAGTGGCTACACCTTC; CDR3: CASSLQDSGYTF
V: TRBV7-9; size: -; J: TRBJ1-6; D: -; DNA: TGTGCCAGCAGTCATCACGGAGAAAATTCACCCCTCCACTTT; CDR3: CASSHHGENSPLHF
V: TRBV24-1; size: -; J: TRBJ2-2; D: TRBD2; DNA: TGTGCCACCAGTGATGGACTAGCGGGAGAGACCGGGGAGCTGTTTTTT; CDR3: CATSDGLAGETGELFF
V: TRBV7-9; size: -; J: TRBJ2-3; D: TRBD1; DNA: TGTGCCAGCAGCTCGCCGGGACAGGGGATAGATACGCAGTATTTT; CDR3: CASSSPGQGIDTQYF
V: TRBV5-1; size: -; J: TRBJ1-1; D: TRBD1; DNA: TGCGCCAGCACCCGGGACAGCTCGCACACTGAAGCTTTCTTT; CDR3: CASTRDSSHTEAFF
V: TRBV27; size: -; J: TRBJ2-7; D: TRBD2; DNA: TGTGCCACCAAGGCGGGAGCCTACGAGCAGTACTTC; CDR3: CATKAGAYEQYF
V: TRBV18; size: -; J: TRBJ2-7; D: TRBD1; DNA: TGTGCCAGCTCACCAATCACAGGGGGCGGCGAGCAGTACTTC; CDR3: CASSPITGGGEQYF
V: TRBV7-8; size: -; J: TRBJ2-6; D: -; DNA: TGTGCCAGCAGCTTAGGGGGACCCGGGGCCAACGTCCTGACTTTC; CDR3: CASSLGGPGANVLTF
V: TRBV6-5; size: -; J: TRBJ1-6; D: -; DNA: TGTGCCAGCAGCCACGAGGCGGATAATTCACCCCTCCACTTT; CDR3: CASSHEADNSPLHF
V: TRBV7-8; size: -; J: TRBJ2-1; D: -; DNA: TGTGCCAGCAGCTTAGTTTTTGAGCAGTTCTTC; CDR3: CASSLVFEQFF
V: TRBV14; size: -; J: TRBJ1-2; D: -; DNA: TGTGCCAGCAGCCCCAATAGTTATGGCTACACCTTC; CDR3: CASSPNSYGYTF
V: TRBV5-1; size: -; J: TRBJ2-7; D: TRBD1; DNA: TGCGCCAGCAGCTTTCAGGGGGCGCGAGGTGACGAGCAGTACTTC; CDR3: CASSFQGARGDEQYF
V: TRBV5-6; size: few; J: TRBJ1-1; D: -; DNA: TGTGCCAGCAGCTTGTTAACAGGGATTACGACTGAAGCTTTCTTT; CDR3: CASSLLTGITTEAFF
V: TRBV15; size: -; J: TRBJ1-2; D: TRBD1; DNA: TGTGCCACCAGCAGAGATGGACAGGGGGCGCAGAACTATGGCTACACCTTC; CDR3: CATSRDGQGAQNYGYTF
V: TRBV7-8; size: -; J: TRBJ2-2; D: -; DNA: TGTGCCAGCAGCTCATTCAGGATGAACACCGGGGAGCTGTTTTTT; CDR3: CASSSFRMNTGELFF
V: TRBV3-1/TRBV3-2; size: -; J: TRBJ2-5; D: TRBD2; DNA: TGTGCCAGCAGACCTAGACTAGCGGGACAAGAGACCCAGTACTTC; CDR3: CASRPRLAGQETQYF
V: TRBV19; size: -; J: TRBJ1-5; D: -; DNA: TGTGCCAGTAGTATAGTATCGGGGAATCAGCCCCAGCATTTT; CDR3: CASSIVSGNQPQHF
V: TRBV29-1; size: -; J: TRBJ2-7; D: -; DNA: TGCAGCTTTGCCGGGGTATCCTACGAGCAGTACTTC; CDR3: CSFAGVSYEQYF
V: TRBV20-1; size: -; J: TRBJ2-7; D: TRBD1; DNA: TGCAGTGCGAGTGACAGGGTATCCTACGAGCAGTACTTC; CDR3: CSASDRVSYEQYF